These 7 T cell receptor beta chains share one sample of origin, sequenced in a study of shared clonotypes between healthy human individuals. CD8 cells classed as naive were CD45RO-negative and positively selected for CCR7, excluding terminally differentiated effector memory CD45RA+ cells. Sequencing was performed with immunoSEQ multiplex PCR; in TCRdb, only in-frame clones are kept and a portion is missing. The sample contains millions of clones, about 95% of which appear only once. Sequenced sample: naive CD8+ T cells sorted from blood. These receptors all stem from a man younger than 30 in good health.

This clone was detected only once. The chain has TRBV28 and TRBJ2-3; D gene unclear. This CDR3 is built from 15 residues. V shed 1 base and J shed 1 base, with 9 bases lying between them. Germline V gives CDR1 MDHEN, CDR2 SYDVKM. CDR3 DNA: TGTGCCAGCAGTTTATCGGAGACGGGCACAGATACGCAGTATTTT. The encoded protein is CASSLSETGTDTQYF.

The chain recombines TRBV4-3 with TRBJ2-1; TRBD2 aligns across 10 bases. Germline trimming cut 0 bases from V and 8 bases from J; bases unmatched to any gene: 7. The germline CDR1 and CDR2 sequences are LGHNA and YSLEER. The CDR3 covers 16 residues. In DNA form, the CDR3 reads TGCGCCAGCAGCCAAGATCCGGCTAGCGGGGGCTATGAGCAGTTCTTC. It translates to CASSQDPASGGYEQFF.

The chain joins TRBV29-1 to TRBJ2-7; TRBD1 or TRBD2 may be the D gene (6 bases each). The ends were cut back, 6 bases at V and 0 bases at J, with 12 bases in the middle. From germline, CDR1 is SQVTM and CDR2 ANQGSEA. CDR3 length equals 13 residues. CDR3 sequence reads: CSVLRGDSYEQYF. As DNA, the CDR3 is TGCAGCGTATTAAGGGGGGACTCCTACGAGCAGTACTTC.

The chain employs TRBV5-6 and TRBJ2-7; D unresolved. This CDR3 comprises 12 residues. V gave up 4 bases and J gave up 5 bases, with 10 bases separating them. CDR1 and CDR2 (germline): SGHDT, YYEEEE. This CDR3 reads CASSVRVDEQYF. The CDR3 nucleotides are TGTGCCAGCAGCGTTCGCGTAGACGAGCAGTACTTC.

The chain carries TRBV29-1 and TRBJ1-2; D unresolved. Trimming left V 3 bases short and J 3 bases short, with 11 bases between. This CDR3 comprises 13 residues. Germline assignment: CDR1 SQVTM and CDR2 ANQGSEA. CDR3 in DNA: TGCAGCGTTGATGATGGCTTCGACTATGGCTACACCTTC. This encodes CSVDDGFDYGYTF.

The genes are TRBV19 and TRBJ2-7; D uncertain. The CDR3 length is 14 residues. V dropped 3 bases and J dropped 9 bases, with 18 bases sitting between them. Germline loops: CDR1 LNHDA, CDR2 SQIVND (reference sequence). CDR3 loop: CASSIYPGDMAQYF. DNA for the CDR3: TGTGCCAGTAGTATTTATCCAGGAGATATGGCGCAGTACTTC.

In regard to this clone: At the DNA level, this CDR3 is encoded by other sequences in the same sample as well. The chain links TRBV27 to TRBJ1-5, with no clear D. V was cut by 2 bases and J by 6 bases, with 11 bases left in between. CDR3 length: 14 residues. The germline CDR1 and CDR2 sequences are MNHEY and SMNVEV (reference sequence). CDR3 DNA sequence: TGTGCCAGCAGTTTAGGGCAGGCCGGTCAGCCCCAGCATTTT. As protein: CASSLGQAGQPQHF.